This TCR beta chain was recorded in a study of T cells after yellow fever vaccination. Study results and limitations: The presence of abundant clonotypes contaminating from the bulk population was possible in FACS-sorted repertoires.

From germline, CDR1 is SQVTM and CDR2 ANQGSEA. V was shortened by 5 bases and J by 4 bases, with 12 bases between the two germline ends. There are 13 residues in the CDR3. This clonotype was seen a handful of times. Its target is unknown. A universal primer site and UMIs were added as TCR cDNA was made by 5'RACE template switching. In TCRdb, the 5' RACE reads were re-called with MiXCR into one record per CDR3 protein. The repertoire consists of 300,000 or so distinct CDR3 sequences, with around 8.1% occurring once and the leading ten covering under 20%. The sequence derives from a man aged 18-30 years who received the YFV17D yellow fever vaccine. The sequencing used PBMCs, collected about 41 days after the first yellow fever vaccination. V is TRBV29-1 and J is TRBJ1-5; perhaps TRBD1 as D (6 bases). The CDR3 loop is CSVLGGGNQPQHF. The CDR3 DNA sequence: TGCAGCGTTCTCGGGGGCGGAAATCAGCCCCAGCATTTT.